Listed below are T cell receptor beta chains from one sample, sequenced in a study of cytomegalovirus exposure and HLA in healthy donors. The assay was immunoSEQ multiplex PCR, and TCRdb's table has in-frame clones only and misses some. The sample contains some 130,000 clones, 80% to 85% of which appear only once. Source material: PBMCs. These receptors originate from a human donor in good health. The CDR3 runs from the conserved cysteine through the conserved F or W. A D gene is named only where the DNA matches it firmly. Clone size, where shown, is once, few, many, or a class for clones that have expanded.

v_gene,d_gene,j_gene,abundance,CDR3aa,CDR3nt
TRBV6-5,NA,TRBJ1-4,NA,CASKRGSGEKLFF,TGTGCCAGCAAGAGGGGGTCGGGAGAAAAACTGTTTTTT
TRBV27,NA,TRBJ2-7,many,CASSPQVNYEQYF,TGTGCCAGCAGTCCCCAGGTTAACTACGAGCAGTACTTC
TRBV7-9,NA,TRBJ1-6,NA,CASSLASSYNSPLHF,TGTGCCAGCAGCTTAGCCAGCTCCTATAATTCACCCCTCCACTTT
TRBV14,NA,TRBJ2-2,NA,CASSLFGGNTGELFF,TGTGCCAGCAGCCTCTTCGGTGGGAACACCGGGGAGCTGTTTTTT
TRBV21-1,NA,TRBJ2-7,NA,CASSNPTGAGVSYEQYF,TGTGCCAGCAGCAACCCGACGGGCGCCGGGGTCTCCTACGAGCAGTACTTC
TRBV19,NA,TRBJ1-5,NA,CASTTGNQPQHF,TGTGCCAGTACCACGGGAAATCAGCCCCAGCATTTT
TRBV27,NA,TRBJ2-7,NA,CASSLSGLGSSWDEQYF,TGTGCCAGCAGTTTATCGGGTCTGGGGAGTAGCTGGGACGAGCAGTACTTC
TRBV29-1,TRBD1,TRBJ2-7,NA,CSVEGTGTYEQYF,TGCAGCGTTGAAGGGACAGGGACCTACGAGCAGTACTTC
TRBV7-3,TRBD1,TRBJ1-2,NA,CASSPMGQGGTF,TGTGCCAGCAGCCCCATGGGACAGGGCGGGACCTTC
TRBV9,NA,TRBJ1-4,once,CASSAGRGSNEKLFF,TGTGCCAGCAGCGCCGGCAGGGGCAGTAATGAAAAACTGTTTTTT
TRBV2,NA,TRBJ2-7,NA,CASSEQSEQYF,TGTGCCAGCAGTGAACAGTCCGAGCAGTACTTC
TRBV7-3,TRBD2,TRBJ2-7,NA,CASSFNPPGSGGQYEQYF,TGTGCCAGCAGCTTTAATCCCCCCGGCAGCGGGGGCCAATACGAGCAGTACTTC
TRBV5-4,NA,TRBJ1-5,NA,CAVVVAGSNQPQHF,TGTGCCGTCGTGGTGGCAGGTAGCAATCAGCCCCAGCATTTT
TRBV4-2,NA,TRBJ1-2,few,CASSQVVRQDHYGYTF,TGTGCCAGCAGCCAAGTGGTCCGACAGGACCACTATGGCTACACCTTC
TRBV5-4,NA,TRBJ1-2,NA,CASSQERSYGYTF,TGTGCCAGCAGCCAAGAGCGGTCATATGGCTACACCTTC
TRBV11-3,TRBD1,TRBJ2-3,NA,CASSLTGVGDTQYF,TGTGCCAGCAGCCTGACAGGGGTGGGGGATACGCAGTATTTT
TRBV5-1,NA,TRBJ1-3,NA,CASSLGSGISGNTIYF,TGCGCCAGCAGCTTGGGATCGGGTATATCTGGAAACACCATATATTTT
TRBV21-1,NA,TRBJ2-1,NA,CASSSPQGAFNEQFF,TGTGCCAGCAGCTCCCCCCAGGGGGCGTTCAATGAGCAGTTCTTC
TRBV15,NA,TRBJ1-1,NA,CATSRGGATEAFF,TGTGCCACCAGCAGAGGCGGAGCCACTGAAGCTTTCTTT
TRBV10-2,NA,TRBJ2-5,NA,CASSDGLMQGEKGWTQYF,TGCGCCAGCAGTGACGGTTTGATGCAGGGTGAAAAAGGGTGGACCCAGTACTTC
TRBV9,NA,TRBJ2-1,once,CASSEGGTGYNEQFF,TGTGCCAGCAGCGAGGGGGGGACAGGTTACAATGAGCAGTTCTTC
TRBV27,NA,TRBJ1-6,NA,CASSLVRDGTPLHF,TGTGCCAGCAGTTTAGTCCGGGATGGAACACCCCTCCACTTT
TRBV2,TRBD1,TRBJ2-7,few,CASSVLRTGDEQYF,TGTGCCAGCAGTGTCTTAAGGACAGGGGACGAGCAGTACTTC
TRBV6-5,NA,TRBJ1-2,once,CASTQDFYGYTF,TGTGCCAGCACACAGGATTTCTATGGCTACACCTTC
TRBV6-1,TRBD1,TRBJ1-5,few,CASSEMGQGYQPQHF,TGTGCCAGCAGTGAAATGGGACAGGGCTATCAGCCCCAGCATTTT
TRBV5-4,TRBD1,TRBJ1-5,NA,CASSLGMQGGSNQPQHF,TGTGCCAGCAGCTTGGGGATGCAGGGGGGCAGCAATCAGCCCCAGCATTTT
TRBV19,NA,TRBJ1-1,NA,CASSIGYREDTEAFF,TGTGCCAGTAGTATAGGCTACAGGGAAGACACTGAAGCTTTCTTT
TRBV6-6,NA,TRBJ1-1,NA,CASLLSPSMNTEAFF,TGTGCCAGCCTCCTTTCACCGAGTATGAACACTGAAGCTTTCTTT
TRBV18,NA,TRBJ2-1,NA,CASSLGDEQFF,TGTGCCAGCTCACTCGGAGATGAGCAGTTCTTC
TRBV6-6,NA,TRBJ1-5,NA,CASSYAADQPQHF,TGTGCCAGCAGTTACGCGGCAGATCAGCCCCAGCATTTT
TRBV2,TRBD1,TRBJ1-1,NA,CARLGTGGRNTEAFF,TGTGCCCGTCTTGGGACAGGGGGCAGGAACACTGAAGCTTTCTTT
TRBV7-9,NA,TRBJ2-7,NA,CASSREFPPRSYEQYF,TGTGCCAGCAGCCGAGAGTTTCCTCCCCGCTCCTACGAGCAGTACTTC
TRBV28,NA,TRBJ2-3,NA,CASRGHGSTDTQYF,TGTGCCAGCCGAGGACATGGTTCCACAGATACGCAGTATTTT
TRBV7-9,TRBD1,TRBJ1-6,NA,CASSPGTDNSPLHF,TGTGCCAGCAGCCCAGGGACAGATAATTCACCCCTCCACTTT
TRBV2,NA,TRBJ1-6,NA,CASMDAGKILHF,TGTGCCAGCATGGACGCCGGGAAGATCCTCCACTTT
TRBV19,TRBD2,TRBJ2-7,NA,CASSIGGYYEQYF,TGTGCCAGTAGTATCGGGGGGTACTACGAGCAGTACTTC
TRBV9,TRBD2,TRBJ2-3,NA,CASSALSAGVDTQYF,TGTGCCAGCAGCGCTCTCTCGGCGGGGGTAGATACGCAGTATTTT
TRBV19,NA,TRBJ2-5,few,CASSIGGMRETQYF,TGTGCCAGTAGTATCGGAGGGATGAGGGAGACCCAGTACTTC
TRBV27,NA,TRBJ1-2,NA,CASSKDRDYGYTF,TGTGCCAGCAGTAAGGACAGAGACTATGGCTACACCTTC
TRBV6-1,NA,TRBJ2-1,NA,CASSEARQGNQGFYNEQFF,TGTGCCAGCAGTGAAGCGCGGCAGGGCAATCAGGGTTTCTACAATGAGCAGTTCTTC